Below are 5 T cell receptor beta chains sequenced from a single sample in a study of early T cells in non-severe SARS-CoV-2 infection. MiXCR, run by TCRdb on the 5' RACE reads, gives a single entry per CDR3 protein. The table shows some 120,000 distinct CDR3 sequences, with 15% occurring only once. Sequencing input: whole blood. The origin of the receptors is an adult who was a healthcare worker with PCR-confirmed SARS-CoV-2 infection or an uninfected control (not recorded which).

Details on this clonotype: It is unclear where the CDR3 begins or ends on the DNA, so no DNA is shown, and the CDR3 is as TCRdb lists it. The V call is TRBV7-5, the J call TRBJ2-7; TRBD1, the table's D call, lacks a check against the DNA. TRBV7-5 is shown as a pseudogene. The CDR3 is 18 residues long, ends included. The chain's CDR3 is CISVSEAYPGGAENEQYF.

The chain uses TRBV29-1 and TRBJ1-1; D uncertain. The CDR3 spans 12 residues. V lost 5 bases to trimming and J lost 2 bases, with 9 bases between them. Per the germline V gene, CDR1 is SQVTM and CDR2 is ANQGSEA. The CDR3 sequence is CSVRTENTEAFF. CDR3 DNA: TGCAGCGTTAGGACGGAAAACACTGAAGCTTTCTTT.

The DNA of the CDR3 is TGTGCCAGTAGTATCGGACTAGCGGGGTTAAATGAGCAGTTCTTC. This sequence encodes CASSIGLAGLNEQFF. The chain recombines TRBV19 with TRBJ2-1; 12 bases agree with TRBD2. Trimming at V came to 3 bases and at J to 7 bases, leaving 4 bases not matched to a gene. Germline V gives CDR1 LNHDA, CDR2 SQIVND (reference sequence). The CDR3 runs to 15 residues. The full variable domain, in which reference TRBV19 and TRBJ2-1 provide the parts outside the CDR3, is DGGITQSPKYLFRKEGQNVTLSCEQNLNHDAMYWYRQDPGQGLRLIYYSQIVNDFQKGDIAEGYSVSREKKESFPLTVTSAQKNPTAFYLCASSIGLAGLNEQFFGPGTRLTVL.

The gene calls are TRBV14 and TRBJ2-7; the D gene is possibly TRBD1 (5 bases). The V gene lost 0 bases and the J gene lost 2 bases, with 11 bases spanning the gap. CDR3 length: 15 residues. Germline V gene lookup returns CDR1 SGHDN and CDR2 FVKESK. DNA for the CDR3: TGTGCCAGCAGCCAAGATACAGGTGGGCCCTACGAGCAGTACTTC. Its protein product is CASSQDTGGPYEQYF.

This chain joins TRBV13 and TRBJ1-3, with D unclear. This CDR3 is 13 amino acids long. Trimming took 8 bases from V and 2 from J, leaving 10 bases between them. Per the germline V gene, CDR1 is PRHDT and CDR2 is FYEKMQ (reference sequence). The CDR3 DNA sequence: TGTGCCAGCGGGCACTATGCTGGAAACACCATATATTTT. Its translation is CASGHYAGNTIYF.